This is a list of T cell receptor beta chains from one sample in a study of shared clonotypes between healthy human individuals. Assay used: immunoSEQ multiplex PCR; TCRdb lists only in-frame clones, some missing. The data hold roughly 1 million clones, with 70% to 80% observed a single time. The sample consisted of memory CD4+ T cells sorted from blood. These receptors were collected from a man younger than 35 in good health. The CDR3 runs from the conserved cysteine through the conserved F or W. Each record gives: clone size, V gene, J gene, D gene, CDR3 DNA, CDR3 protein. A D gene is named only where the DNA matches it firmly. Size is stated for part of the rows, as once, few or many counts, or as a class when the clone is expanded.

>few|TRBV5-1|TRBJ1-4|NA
TGCGCCAGCAGCTTGGCGGGCAGCGAGGGTGAAAAACTGTTTTTT
CASSLAGSEGEKLFF
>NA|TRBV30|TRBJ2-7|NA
TGTGCCTGGAGAAGTCTAGGATACGAGCAGTACTTC
CAWRSLGYEQYF
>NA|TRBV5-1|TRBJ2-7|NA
TGCGCCAGCAGCTGGGGACCGAGCTACGAGCAGTACTTC
CASSWGPSYEQYF
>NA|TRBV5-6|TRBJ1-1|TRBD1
TGTGCCAGCAGCCCGGGGACAGGGGCTGAAAACACTGAAGCTTTCTTT
CASSPGTGAENTEAFF
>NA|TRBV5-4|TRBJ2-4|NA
TGTGCCAGCAGCTTGGTACTGGCCAAAAACATTCAGTACTTC
CASSLVLAKNIQYF
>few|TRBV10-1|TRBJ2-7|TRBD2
TGCGCCAGCAGTCCCCTTCCGGGACTAGCGAAGGACGAGCAGTACTTC
CASSPLPGLAKDEQYF
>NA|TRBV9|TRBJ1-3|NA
TGTGCCAGCAGCGTAGGCGGCGGAAACACCATATATTTT
CASSVGGGNTIYF
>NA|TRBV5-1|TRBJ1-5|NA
TGCGCCAGCAGCTTGGAAGGGGATAGCAATCAGCCCCAGCATTTT
CASSLEGDSNQPQHF
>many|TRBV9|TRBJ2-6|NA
TGTGCCAGCAGCCGCAGCCCCTCTGGGGCCAACGTCCTGACTTTC
CASSRSPSGANVLTF
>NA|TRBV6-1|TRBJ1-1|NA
TGTGCCAGCAGTGAGCAGGGTCTTGCCACTGAAGCTTTCTTT
CASSEQGLATEAFF
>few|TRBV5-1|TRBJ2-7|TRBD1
TGCGCCAGCAGGCAGGGGGCGGAAGAGCAGTACTTC
CASRQGAEEQYF
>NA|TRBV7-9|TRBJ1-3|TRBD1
TGTGCCAGCAGCTTAGCAGGGGGCGGACAGGGTATTAGTGGAAACACCATATATTTT
CASSLAGGGQGISGNTIYF
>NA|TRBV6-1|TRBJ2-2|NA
TGTGCCAGCAGTGGGAGGCAAACGAACACCGGGGAGCTGTTTTTT
CASSGRQTNTGELFF
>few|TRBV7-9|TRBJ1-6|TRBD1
TGTGCCAGCAGTTCTACAGGGGACCCTTCACCCCTCCACTTT
CASSSTGDPSPLHF
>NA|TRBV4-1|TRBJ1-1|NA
TGCGCCAGCAGCTCCTACAGGGTTTTGAACACTGAAGCTTTCTTT
CASSSYRVLNTEAFF
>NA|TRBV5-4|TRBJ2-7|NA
TGTGCCAGCAGCCTTGGGAACATCAGGGCGGAAAACGAGCAGTACTTC
CASSLGNIRAENEQYF
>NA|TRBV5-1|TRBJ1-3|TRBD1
TGCGCCAGCAGCCAGGGACAGGATGGAAACACCATATATTTT
CASSQGQDGNTIYF
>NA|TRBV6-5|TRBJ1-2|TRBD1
TGTGCCAGCACCAGTCCCGAGACAGGGTACACCTTC
CASTSPETGYTF
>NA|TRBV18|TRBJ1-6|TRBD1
TGTGCCAGCTCACCACTAGGACAGGACCTCTCACCCCTCCACTTT
CASSPLGQDLSPLHF
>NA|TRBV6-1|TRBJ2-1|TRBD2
TGTGCCAGCAGTGAAGCTAGCGGGAGGAGCAATGAGCAGTTCTTC
CASSEASGRSNEQFF
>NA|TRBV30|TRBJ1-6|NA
TGTGCCTGGAGCCAGAATTCACCCCTCCACTTT
CAWSQNSPLHF
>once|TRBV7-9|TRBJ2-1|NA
TGTGCCAGCAGCTTAGATGGGGGGGCTGAGCAGTTCTTC
CASSLDGGAEQFF
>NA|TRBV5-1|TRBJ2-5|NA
TGCGCCAGCAGCGTTGACTCGTTGGGGACCCAGTACTTC
CASSVDSLGTQYF
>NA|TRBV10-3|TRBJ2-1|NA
TGTGCCATCAGATTAGGGTCGGACTTAAGCGAGCAGTTCTTC
CAIRLGSDLSEQFF
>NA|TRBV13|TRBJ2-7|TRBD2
TGTGCCAGCAGTCTAAACGGGAGGCCCCACGAGCAGTACTTC
CASSLNGRPHEQYF
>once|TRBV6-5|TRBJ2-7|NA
TGTGCCAGCAGTAAGGGGGGGGGCTACGAGCAGTACTTC
CASSKGGGYEQYF
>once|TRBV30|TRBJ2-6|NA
TGTGCCTGGCGAACCCAACAGAGCTCTGGGGCCAACGTCCTGACTTTC
CAWRTQQSSGANVLTF
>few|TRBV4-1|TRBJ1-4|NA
TGCGCCAGCAGCCAAGAGGGGGCCACACAAAAACTGTTTTTT
CASSQEGATQKLFF
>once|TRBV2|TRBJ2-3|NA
TGTGCCAGCAGTGTCCACCCCACAGATACGCAGTATTTT
CASSVHPTDTQYF
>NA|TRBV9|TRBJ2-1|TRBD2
TGTGCCAGCAGCGTATCCATGACTAGCGGGGGACCGAACAATGAGCAGTTCTTC
CASSVSMTSGGPNNEQFF
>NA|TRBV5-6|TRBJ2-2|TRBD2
TGTGCCAGCAGCTTGGGACTAGGACTAGGCACCGGGGAGCTGTTTTTT
CASSLGLGLGTGELFF
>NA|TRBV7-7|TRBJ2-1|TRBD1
TGTGCTAGCAGCCCCACCCGGGACAGGTGGGACAATGAGCAGTTCTTC
CASSPTRDRWDNEQFF
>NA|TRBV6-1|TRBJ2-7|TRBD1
TGTGCCAGCAGCAGGGACAGGGATTGGTACGAGCAGTACTTC
CASSRDRDWYEQYF
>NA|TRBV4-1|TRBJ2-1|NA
TGCGCCAGCAGCCAAGCGGTGAGGGACCATGAGCAGTTCTTC
CASSQAVRDHEQFF
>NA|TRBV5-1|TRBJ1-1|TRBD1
TGCGCCAGCAGCTTGGCGGCAGGGGGTGTCACTGAAGCTTTCTTT
CASSLAAGGVTEAFF
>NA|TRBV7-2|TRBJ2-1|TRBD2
TGTGCCAGCAGCTTACGGTTAGCGGGAGTGTCCGATGAGCAGTTCTTC
CASSLRLAGVSDEQFF
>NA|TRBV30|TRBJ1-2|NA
TGTGCCTGGAGTGTAATTCAGGGCTATGGCTACACCTTC
CAWSVIQGYGYTF
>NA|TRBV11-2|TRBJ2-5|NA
TGTGCCAGCAGCTCGGAGCCCGGGTCATTGGAGACCCAGTACTTC
CASSSEPGSLETQYF
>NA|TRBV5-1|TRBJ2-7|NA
TGCGCCAGCAGCTTGGTAGGGGGTACTTACGAGCAGTACTTC
CASSLVGGTYEQYF
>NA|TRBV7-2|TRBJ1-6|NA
TGTGCCAGCAGCTTAGCCCCGGGAAAATATAATTCACCCCTCCACTTT
CASSLAPGKYNSPLHF
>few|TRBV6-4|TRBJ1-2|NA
TGTGCCAGCAGTGACGGGCCCAGCTACTATGGCTACACCTTC
CASSDGPSYYGYTF
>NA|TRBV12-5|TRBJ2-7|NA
TGTGCTAGTGGTTTGGCGACAGGAGAGCAGTACTTC
CASGLATGEQYF
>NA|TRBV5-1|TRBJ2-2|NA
TGCGCCAGCAGCTTGGGGCAAAACACCGGGGAGCTGTTTTTT
CASSLGQNTGELFF
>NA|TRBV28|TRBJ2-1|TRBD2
TGTGCCAGCAGTTCGGGGGGGGCAGTCGGTGAGCAGTTCTTC
CASSSGGAVGEQFF
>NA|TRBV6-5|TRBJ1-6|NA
TGTGCCAGCAGTAAGGGTGCATGGAATTCACCCCTCCACTTT
CASSKGAWNSPLHF
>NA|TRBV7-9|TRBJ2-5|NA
TGTGCCAGCAGCTTAAAGTTAGCCCTTACCCTCCAAGAGACCCAGTACTTC
CASSLKLALTLQETQYF
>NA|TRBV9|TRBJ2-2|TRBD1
TGTGCCAGCAAACAGGGGCCTGCGAACACCGGGGAGCTGTTTTTT
CASKQGPANTGELFF
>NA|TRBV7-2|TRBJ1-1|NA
TGTGCCAGCAGCTTACGCCGGACAGTGAACACTGAAGCTTTCTTT
CASSLRRTVNTEAFF
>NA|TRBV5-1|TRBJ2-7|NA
TGCGCCAGCAGCTTCGGGCGGACCTACGAGCAGTACTTC
CASSFGRTYEQYF
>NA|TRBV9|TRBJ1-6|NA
TGTGCCAGCACCGTGGCTAATTCACCCCTCCACTTT
CASTVANSPLHF
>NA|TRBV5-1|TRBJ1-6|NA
TGCGCCAGCAGCTTGGACAGAGAAAATTCACCCCTCCACTTT
CASSLDRENSPLHF
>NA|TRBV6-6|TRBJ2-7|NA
TGTGCCAGCAGTTACAGGAAAGGGACCTTTAGCTACGAGCAGTACTTC
CASSYRKGTFSYEQYF